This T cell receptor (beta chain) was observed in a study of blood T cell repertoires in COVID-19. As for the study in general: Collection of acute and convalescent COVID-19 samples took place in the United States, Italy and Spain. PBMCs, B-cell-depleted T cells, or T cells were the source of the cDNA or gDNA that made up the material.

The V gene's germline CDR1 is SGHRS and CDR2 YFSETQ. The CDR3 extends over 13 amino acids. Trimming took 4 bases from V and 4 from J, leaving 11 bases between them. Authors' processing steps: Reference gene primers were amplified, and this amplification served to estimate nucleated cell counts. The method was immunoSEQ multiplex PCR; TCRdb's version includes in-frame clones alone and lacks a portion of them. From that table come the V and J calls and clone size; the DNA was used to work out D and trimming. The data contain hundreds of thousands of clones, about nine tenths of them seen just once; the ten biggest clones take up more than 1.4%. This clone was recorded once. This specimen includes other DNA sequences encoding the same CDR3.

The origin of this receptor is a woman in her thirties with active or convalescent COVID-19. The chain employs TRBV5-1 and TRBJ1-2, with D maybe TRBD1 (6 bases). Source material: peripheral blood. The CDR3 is CASSPGQTYGYTF. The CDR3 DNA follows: TGCGCCAGCAGCCCCGGACAGACCTATGGCTACACCTTC.